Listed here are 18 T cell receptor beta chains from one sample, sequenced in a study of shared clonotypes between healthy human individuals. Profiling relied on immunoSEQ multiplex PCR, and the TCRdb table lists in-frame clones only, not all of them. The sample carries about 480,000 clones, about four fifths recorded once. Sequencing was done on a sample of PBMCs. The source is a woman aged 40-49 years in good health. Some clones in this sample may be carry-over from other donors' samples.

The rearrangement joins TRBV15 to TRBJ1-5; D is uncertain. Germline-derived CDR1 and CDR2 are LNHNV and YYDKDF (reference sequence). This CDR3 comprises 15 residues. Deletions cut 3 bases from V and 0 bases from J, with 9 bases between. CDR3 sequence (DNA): TGTGCCACCAGCAGCCGACCTTATAGCAATCAGCCCCAGCATTTT. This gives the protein CATSSRPYSNQPQHF.

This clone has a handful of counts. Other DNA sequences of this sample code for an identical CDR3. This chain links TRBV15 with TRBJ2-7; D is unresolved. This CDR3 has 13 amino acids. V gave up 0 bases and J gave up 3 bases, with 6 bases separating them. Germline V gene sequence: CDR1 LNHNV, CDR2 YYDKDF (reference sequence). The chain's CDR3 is CATSRDVGYEQYF. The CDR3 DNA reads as TGTGCCACCAGCAGAGATGTCGGCTACGAGCAGTACTTC. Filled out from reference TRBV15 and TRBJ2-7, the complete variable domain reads DAMVIQNPRYQVTQFGKPVTLSCSQTLNHNVMYWYQQKSSQAPKLLFHYYDKDFNNEADTPDNFQSRRPNTSFCFLDIRSPGLGDTAMYLCATSRDVGYEQYFGPGTRLTVT.

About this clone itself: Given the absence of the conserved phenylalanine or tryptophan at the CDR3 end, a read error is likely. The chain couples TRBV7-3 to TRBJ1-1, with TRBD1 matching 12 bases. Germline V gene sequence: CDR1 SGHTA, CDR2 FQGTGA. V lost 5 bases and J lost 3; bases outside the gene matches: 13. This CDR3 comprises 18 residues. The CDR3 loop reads CASSPAPGTGGRDTEAFL. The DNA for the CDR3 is TGTGCCAGCAGCCCAGCTCCCGGGACAGGGGGCCGAGACACTGAAGCTTTCCTT.

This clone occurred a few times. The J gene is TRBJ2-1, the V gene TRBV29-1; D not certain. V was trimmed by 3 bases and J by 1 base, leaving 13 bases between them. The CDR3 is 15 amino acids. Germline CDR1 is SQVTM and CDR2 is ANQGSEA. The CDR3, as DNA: TGCAGCGTTGAGGGTGGGATAAGGTCCTACAATGAGCAGTTCTTC. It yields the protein CSVEGGIRSYNEQFF.

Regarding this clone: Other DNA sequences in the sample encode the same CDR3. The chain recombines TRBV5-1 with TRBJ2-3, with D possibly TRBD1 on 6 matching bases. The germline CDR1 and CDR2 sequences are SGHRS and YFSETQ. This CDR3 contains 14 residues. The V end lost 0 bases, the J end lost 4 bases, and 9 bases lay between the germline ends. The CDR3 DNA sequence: TGCGCCAGCAGCTTGGGGGGGCCTGCAGATACGCAGTATTTT. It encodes CASSLGGPADTQYF. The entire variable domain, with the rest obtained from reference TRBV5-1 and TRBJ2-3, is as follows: KAGVTQTPRYLIKTRGQQVTLSCSPISGHRSVSWYQQTPGQGLQFLFEYFSETQRNKGNFPGRFSGRQFSNSRSEMNVSTLELGDSALYLCASSLGGPADTQYFGPGTRLTVL.

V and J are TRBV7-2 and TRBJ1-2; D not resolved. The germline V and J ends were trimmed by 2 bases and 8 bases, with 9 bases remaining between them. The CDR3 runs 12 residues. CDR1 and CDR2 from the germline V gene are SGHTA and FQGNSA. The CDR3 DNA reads TGTGCCAGCAGCTTACTAGGGTACGGCTACACCTTC. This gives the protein CASSLLGYGYTF.

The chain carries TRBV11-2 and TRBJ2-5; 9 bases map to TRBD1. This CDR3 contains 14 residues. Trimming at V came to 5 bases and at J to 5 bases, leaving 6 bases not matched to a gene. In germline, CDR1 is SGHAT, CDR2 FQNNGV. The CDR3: CASSDRQGEETQYF. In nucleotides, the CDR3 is TGTGCCAGCAGCGACCGACAGGGGGAGGAGACCCAGTACTTC.

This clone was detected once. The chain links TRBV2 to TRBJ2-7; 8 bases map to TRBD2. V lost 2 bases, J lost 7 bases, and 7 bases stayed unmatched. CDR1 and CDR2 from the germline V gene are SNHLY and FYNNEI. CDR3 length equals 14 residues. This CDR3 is CASSESSGSREQYF. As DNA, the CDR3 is TGTGCCAGCAGTGAATCCAGCGGGAGTCGAGAGCAGTACTTC.

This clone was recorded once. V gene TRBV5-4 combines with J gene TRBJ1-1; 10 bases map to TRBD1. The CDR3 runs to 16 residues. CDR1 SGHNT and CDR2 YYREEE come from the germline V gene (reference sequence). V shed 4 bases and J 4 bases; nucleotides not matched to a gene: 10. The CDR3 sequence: CASSKSWTGGPTEAFF. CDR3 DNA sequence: TGTGCCAGCAGCAAATCCTGGACAGGGGGTCCCACTGAAGCTTTCTTT. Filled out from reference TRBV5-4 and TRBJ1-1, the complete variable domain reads ETGVTQSPTHLIKTRGQQVTLRCSSQSGHNTVSWYQQALGQGPQFIFQYYREEENGRGNFPPRFSGLQFPNYSSELNVNALELDDSALYLCASSKSWTGGPTEAFFGQGTRLTVV.

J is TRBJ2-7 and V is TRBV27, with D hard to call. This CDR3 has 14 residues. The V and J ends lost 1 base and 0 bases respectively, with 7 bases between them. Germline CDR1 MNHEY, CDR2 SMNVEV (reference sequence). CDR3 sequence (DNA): TGTGCCAGCAGTTTATGGAGAACCTCCTACGAGCAGTACTTC. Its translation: CASSLWRTSYEQYF.

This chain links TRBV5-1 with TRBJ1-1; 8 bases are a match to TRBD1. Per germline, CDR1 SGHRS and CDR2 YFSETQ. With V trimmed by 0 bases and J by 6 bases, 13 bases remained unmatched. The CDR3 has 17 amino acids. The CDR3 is CASSLARQGAFLSEAFF. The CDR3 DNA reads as TGCGCCAGCAGCTTGGCTCGGCAGGGGGCGTTCCTCTCTGAAGCTTTCTTT.

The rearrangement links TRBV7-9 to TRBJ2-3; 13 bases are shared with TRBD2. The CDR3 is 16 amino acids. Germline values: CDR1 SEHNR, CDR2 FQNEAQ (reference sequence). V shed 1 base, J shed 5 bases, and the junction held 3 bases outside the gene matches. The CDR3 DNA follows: TGTGCCAGCAGCTTAGGGACTAGCGGGAGTGGAGATACGCAGTATTTT. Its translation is CASSLGTSGSGDTQYF.

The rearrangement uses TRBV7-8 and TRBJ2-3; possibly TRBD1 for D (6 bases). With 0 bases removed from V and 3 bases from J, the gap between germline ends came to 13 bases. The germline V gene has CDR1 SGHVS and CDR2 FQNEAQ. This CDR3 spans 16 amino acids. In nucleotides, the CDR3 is TGTGCCAGCAGCTTAGCCGAAAGGGGGTCGACAGATACGCAGTATTTT. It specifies CASSLAERGSTDTQYF.

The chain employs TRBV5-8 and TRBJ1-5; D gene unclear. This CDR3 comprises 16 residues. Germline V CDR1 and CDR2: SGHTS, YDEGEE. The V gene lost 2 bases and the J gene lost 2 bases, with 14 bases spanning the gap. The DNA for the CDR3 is TGTGCCAGCAGCTTTGAGGAGTGGGGTGGCAATCAGCCCCAGCATTTT. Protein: CASSFEEWGGNQPQHF.

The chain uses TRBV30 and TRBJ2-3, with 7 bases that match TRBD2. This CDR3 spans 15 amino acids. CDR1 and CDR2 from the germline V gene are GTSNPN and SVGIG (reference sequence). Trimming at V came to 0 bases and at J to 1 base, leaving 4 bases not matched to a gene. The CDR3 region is CAWSVGLAGTDTQYF. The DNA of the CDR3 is TGTGCCTGGAGTGTAGGGCTAGCGGGCACAGATACGCAGTATTTT.

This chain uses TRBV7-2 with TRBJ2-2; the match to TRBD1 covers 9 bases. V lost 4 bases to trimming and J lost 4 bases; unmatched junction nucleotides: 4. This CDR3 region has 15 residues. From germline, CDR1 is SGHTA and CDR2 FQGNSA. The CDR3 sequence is CASSWDRVGTGELFF. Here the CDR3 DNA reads TGTGCCAGCAGCTGGGACAGGGTAGGCACCGGGGAGCTGTTTTTT.

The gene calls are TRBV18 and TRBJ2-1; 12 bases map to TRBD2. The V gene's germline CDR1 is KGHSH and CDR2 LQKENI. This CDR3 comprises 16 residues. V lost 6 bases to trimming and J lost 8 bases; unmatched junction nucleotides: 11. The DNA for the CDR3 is TGTGCCAGCTCGCCGCTAGCGGGAGGGCCGGCGGATGAGCAGTTCTTC. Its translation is CASSPLAGGPADEQFF.

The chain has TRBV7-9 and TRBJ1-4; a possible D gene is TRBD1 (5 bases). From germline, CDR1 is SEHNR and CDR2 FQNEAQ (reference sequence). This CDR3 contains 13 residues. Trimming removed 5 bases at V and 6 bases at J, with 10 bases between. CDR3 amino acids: CASSSVGDEKLFF. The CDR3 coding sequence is TGTGCCAGCAGCAGCGTAGGGGATGAAAAACTGTTTTTT.